Detailed here is one T cell receptor (beta chain). The antigen is undetermined. Since a much larger clone is just one base distant, this may be a read error. The source of the sample is a study of tumor and adjacent non-tumor tissue in lung cancer. About the study: Patients comprised some eleven adenocarcinoma, a couple of squamous cell carcinoma and 1 small cell lung cancer.

General observations from the study: Tumor tissue had significantly higher TCR diversity than normal lung. Shorter survival was associated with higher TCR diversity in tumors.

A modified ARM-PCR protocol with three rounds of nested PCR amplified TCRbeta. A single record per CDR3 protein comes from TCRdb applying MiXCR to the multiplex PCR reads. The data hold under 45,000 distinct CDR3 sequences, with around three fifths observed a single time. The template was RNA from unsorted bulk tissue. This non-tumor lung sample came from over 3 cm beyond the tumor edge. The V end was cut by 8 bases, the J end by 1 base, with 12 bases between. From germline, CDR1 is MNHNY and CDR2 SVGAGI (reference sequence). This CDR3 has 14 amino acids. The sequence derives from a man between 50 and 59 years old with non-small cell lung cancer. The V and J genes are TRBV6-6 and TRBJ1-5; possibly TRBD1 for D (5 bases). Sample: distant non-tumor lung tissue. This CDR3 reads CASPYRKSNQPQHF. CDR3 in DNA: TGTGCCAGCCCCTACAGGAAAAGCAATCAGCCCCAGCATTTT.